This T cell receptor (beta chain) was identified in a study of blood T cell repertoires in COVID-19. Per the original data handling: Amplified reference gene primers provided the basis for estimating nucleated cell counts. Only in-frame clones appear in the TCRdb table, and some are missing; sequencing was by immunoSEQ multiplex PCR. V and J calls and clone size come straight from that table; D and trimming were deduced from the DNA. The table includes around 140,000 clones, around 88% detected once. The receptor was derived from a man in his 60s with active or convalescent COVID-19. Sequencing was carried out using peripheral blood.

Written as DNA, the CDR3 is TGTGCCAGCAGTGAAAGTAGGGGAGAAAAACTGTTTTTT. Amino acid sequence: CASSESRGEKLFF. The rearrangement joins TRBV2 to TRBJ1-4; maybe TRBD1 (5 bases). Germline lookup yields CDR1 SNHLY and CDR2 FYNNEI. The CDR3 is 13 amino acids. Trimming shortened V by 2 bases and J by 8 bases, and 9 bases separated the two germline ends.